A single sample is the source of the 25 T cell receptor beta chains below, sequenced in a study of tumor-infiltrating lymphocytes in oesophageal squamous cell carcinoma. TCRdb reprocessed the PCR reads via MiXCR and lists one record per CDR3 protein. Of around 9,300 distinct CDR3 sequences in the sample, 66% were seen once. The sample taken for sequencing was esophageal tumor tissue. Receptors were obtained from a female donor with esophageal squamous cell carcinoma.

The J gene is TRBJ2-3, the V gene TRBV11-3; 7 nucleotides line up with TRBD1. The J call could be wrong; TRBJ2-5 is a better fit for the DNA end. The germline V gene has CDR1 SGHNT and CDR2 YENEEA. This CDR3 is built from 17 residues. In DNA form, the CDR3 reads TGTGCCAGCAGCTTAGGATTCCTCCCGGGGACAGAAGAGACCCAGTACTTC. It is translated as CASSLGFLPGTEETQYF.

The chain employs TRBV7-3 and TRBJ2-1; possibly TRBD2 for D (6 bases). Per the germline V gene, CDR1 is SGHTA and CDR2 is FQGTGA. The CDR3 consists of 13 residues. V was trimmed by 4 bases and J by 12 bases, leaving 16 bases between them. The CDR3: CASSSDPSAVQFF. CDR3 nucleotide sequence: TGTGCCAGCAGCTCCGACCCTAGCGCCGTGCAGTTCTTC.

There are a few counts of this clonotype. The CDR3 DNA sequence: TGTGCCAGCAGCTCTAACTACAATGAGCAGTTCTTC. Translation: CASSSNYNEQFF. V is TRBV7-2 and J is TRBJ2-1; no definite D call. The CDR3 has 12 residues. Trimming cost V 4 bases and J 3 bases, with 4 bases left between them. Germline CDR1 SGHTA, CDR2 FQGNSA.

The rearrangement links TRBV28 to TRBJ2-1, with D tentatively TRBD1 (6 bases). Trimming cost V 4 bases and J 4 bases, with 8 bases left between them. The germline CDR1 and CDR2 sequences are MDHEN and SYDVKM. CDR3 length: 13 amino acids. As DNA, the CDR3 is TGTGCCAGCAGTTCACAGGGTTACAATGAGCAGTTCTTC. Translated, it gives CASSSQGYNEQFF.

The CDR3 here is CASSLVNLDDEQYF. The CDR3 DNA reads as TGTGCCAGCAGTTTAGTGAATCTAGACGACGAGCAGTACTTC. The chain joins TRBV12-3 or TRBV12-4 to TRBJ2-5; D ambiguous. The DNA end favors TRBJ2-7, so the J call may be wrong. The CDR3 length is 14 residues.

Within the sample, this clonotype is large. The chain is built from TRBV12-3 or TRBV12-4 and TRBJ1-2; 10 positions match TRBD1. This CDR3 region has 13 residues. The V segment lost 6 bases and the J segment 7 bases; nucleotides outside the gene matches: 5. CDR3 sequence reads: CASSDRGRGGYTF. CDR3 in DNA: TGTGCCAGCAGCGACAGGGGGCGTGGTGGCTACACCTTC.

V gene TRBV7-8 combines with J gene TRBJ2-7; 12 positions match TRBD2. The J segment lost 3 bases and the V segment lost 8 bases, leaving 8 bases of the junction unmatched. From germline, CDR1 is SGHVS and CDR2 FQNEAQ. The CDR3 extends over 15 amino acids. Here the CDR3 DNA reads TGTGCCAGCCGCAAGACTAGCGGGGGCGTCTACGAGCAGTACTTC. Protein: CASRKTSGGVYEQYF.

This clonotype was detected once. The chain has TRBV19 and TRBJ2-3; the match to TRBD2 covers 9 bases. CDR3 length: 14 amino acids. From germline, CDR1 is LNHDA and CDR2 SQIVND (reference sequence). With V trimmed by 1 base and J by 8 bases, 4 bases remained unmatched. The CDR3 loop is CASSIVTSGSTQYF. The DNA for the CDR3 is TGTGCCAGTAGTATAGTCACTAGCGGGTCTACGCAGTATTTT.

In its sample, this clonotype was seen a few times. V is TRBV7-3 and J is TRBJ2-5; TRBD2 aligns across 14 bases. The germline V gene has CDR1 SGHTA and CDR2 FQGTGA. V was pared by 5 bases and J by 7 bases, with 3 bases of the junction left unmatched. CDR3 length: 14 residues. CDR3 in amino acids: CASSRLAGGGTQYF. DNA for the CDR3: TGTGCCAGCAGCCGACTAGCGGGAGGGGGGACCCAGTACTTC. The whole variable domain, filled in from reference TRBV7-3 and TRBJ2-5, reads GAGVSQTPSNKVTEKGKYVELRCDPISGHTALYWYRQSLGQGPEFLIYFQGTGAADDSGLPNDRFFAVRPEGSVSTLKIQRTERGDSAVYLCASSRLAGGGTQYFGPGTRLLVL.

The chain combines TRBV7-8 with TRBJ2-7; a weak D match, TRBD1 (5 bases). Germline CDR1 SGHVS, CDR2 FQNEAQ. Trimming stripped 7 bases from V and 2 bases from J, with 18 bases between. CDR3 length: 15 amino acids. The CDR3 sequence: CASTIRQGPTYEQYF. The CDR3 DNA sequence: TGTGCCAGCACCATTCGGCAGGGTCCCACCTACGAGCAGTACTTC.

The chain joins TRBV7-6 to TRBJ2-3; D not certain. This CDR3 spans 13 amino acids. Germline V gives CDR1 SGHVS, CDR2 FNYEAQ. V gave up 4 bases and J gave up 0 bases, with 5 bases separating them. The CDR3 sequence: CASSYGSTDTQYF. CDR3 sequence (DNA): TGTGCCAGCAGCTACGGTAGCACAGATACGCAGTATTTT.

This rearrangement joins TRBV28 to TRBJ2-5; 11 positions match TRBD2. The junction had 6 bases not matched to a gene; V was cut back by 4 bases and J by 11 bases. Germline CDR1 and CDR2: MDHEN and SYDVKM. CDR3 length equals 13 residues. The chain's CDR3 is CASSWGTSGEQYF. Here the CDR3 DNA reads TGTGCCAGCAGTTGGGGGACTAGCGGTGAGCAGTACTTC.

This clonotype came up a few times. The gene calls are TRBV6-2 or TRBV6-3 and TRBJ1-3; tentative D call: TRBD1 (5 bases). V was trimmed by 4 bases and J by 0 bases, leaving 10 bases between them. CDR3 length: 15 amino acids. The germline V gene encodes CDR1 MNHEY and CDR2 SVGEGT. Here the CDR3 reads CASSSRQISGNTIYF. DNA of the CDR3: TGTGCCAGCAGTTCCCGACAGATCTCTGGAAACACCATATATTTT.

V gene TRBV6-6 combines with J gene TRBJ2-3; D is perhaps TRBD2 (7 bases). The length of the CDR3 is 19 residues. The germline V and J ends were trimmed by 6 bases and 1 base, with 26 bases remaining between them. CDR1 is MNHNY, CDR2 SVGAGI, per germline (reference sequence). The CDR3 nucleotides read TGTGCCAGCAGCCCACCGGGGGCCCAGGGGCTAGCGGGCACAGATACGCAGTATTTT. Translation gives CASSPPGAQGLAGTDTQYF.

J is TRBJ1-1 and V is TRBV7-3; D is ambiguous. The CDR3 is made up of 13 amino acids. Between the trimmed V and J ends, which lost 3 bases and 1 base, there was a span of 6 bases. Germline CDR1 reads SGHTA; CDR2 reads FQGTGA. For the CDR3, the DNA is TGTGCCAGCAGCTTGGGCAGGAACACTGAAGCTTTCTTT. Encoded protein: CASSLGRNTEAFF.

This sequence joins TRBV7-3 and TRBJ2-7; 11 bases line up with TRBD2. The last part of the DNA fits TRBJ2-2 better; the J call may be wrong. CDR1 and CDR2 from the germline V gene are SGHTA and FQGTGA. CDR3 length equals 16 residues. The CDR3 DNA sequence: TGTGCCAGCAGCTTATTTAGCGGGGGGGCCGCCGGGGAGCTGTTTTTT. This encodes CASSLFSGGAAGELFF.

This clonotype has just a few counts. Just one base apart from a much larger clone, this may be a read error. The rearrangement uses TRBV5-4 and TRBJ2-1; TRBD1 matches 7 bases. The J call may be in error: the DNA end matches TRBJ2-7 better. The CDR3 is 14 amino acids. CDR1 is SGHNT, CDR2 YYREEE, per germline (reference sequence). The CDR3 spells CASSFRGGRSEQYF. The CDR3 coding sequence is TGTGCCAGCAGCTTTCGAGGGGGCCGGAGTGAGCAGTACTTC.

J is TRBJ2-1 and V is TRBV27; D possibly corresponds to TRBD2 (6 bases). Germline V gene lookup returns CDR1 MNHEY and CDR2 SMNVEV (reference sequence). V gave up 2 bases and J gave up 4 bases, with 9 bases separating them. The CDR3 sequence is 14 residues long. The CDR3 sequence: CASSLKGGYNEQFF. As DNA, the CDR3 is TGTGCCAGCAGTTTAAAGGGAGGATACAATGAGCAGTTCTTC.

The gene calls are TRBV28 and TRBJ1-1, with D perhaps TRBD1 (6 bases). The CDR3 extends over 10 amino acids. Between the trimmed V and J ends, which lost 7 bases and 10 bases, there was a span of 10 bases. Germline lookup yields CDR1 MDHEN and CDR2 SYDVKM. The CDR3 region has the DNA TGTGCCAGCAAAAGGGGGGGAGCTTTCTTT. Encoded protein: CASKRGGAFF. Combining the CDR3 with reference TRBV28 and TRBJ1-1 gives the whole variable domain DVKVTQSSRYLVKRTGEKVFLECVQDMDHENMFWYRQDPGLGLRLIYFSYDVKMKEKGDIPEGYSVSREKKERFSLILESASTNQTSMYLCASKRGGAFFGQGTRLTVV.

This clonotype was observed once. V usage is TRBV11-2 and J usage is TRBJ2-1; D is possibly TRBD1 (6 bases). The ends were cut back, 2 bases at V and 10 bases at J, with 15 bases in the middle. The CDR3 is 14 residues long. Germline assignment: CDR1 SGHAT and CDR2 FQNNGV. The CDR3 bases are TGTGCCAGCAGCTTACTGACAGGTTCTTACGAGCAGTTCTTC. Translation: CASSLLTGSYEQFF.

The CDR3 DNA is TGTGCCAGCAGTGCGGGGGGCTCCTACAATGAGCAGTTCTTC. It is translated as CASSAGGSYNEQFF. The rearrangement links TRBV6-6 to TRBJ2-1; 8 bases agree with TRBD2. V lost 5 bases, J lost 0 bases, and 0 bases stayed unmatched. Germline loops: CDR1 MNHNY, CDR2 SVGAGI (reference sequence). This CDR3 spans 14 amino acids.

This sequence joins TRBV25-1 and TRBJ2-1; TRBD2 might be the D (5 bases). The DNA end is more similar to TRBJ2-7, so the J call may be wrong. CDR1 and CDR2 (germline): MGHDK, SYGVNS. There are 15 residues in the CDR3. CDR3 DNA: TGTGCCAGCAGTGCGGCGAGGAGGAGTTACAATGAGCAGTACTTC. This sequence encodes CASSAARRSYNEQYF.

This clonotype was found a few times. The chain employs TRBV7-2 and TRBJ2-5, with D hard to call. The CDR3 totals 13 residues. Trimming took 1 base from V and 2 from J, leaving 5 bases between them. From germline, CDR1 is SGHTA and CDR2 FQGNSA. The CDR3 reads CASSLGPQETQYF. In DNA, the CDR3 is TGTGCCAGCAGCTTAGGACCGCAAGAGACCCAGTACTTC.

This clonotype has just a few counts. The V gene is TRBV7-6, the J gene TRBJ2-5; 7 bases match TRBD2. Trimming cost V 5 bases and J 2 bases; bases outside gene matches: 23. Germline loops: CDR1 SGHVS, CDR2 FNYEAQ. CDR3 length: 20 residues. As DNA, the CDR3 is TGTGCCAGCAGCCTAGGCGGAGGGGAGGGGAGATTCGAAGGACAAGAGACCCAGTACTTC. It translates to CASSLGGGEGRFEGQETQYF.

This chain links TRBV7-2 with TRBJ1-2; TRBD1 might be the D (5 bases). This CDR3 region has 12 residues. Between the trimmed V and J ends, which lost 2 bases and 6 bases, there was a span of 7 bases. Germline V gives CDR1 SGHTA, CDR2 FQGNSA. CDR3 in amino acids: CASSLLGDGYTF. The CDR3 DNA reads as TGTGCCAGCAGCTTACTAGGGGATGGCTACACCTTC.